The following is a TCR beta chain sequence with its context. Its antigen is unidentified. The data originate from a study of OX40 agonist ivuxolimab in advanced cancers. At the level of the study: The study gave patients intravenous ivuxolimab at 0.01 to 10 mg/kg every 2 weeks. The eligibility criteria allowed prior anti-PD-1, anti-PD-L1 or anti-CTLA-4 therapy, and approximately 38% had some.

Germline CDR1 and CDR2: LGHNA and YNFKEQ. The CDR3 extends over 16 amino acids. V was trimmed by 0 bases and J by 8 bases, leaving 17 bases between them. Sequenced by immunoSEQ multiplex PCR; TCRdb stores in-frame clones only, minus some. The sample lists around 100,000 clones, 85% to 95% occurring once. General study results and limits: Both CD4+ and CD8+ T cell populations in blood had undergone clonal expansion by week 6 at 0.1 to 3.0 mg/kg. The antigens recognized by the expanded peripheral T cells, that is their antigen specificity, were not determined.

This specimen was CD4+ or CD8+ T cells sorted from blood, taken in a trial of the OX40 agonist ivuxolimab. V gene TRBV4-2 combines with J gene TRBJ2-1; D is possibly TRBD1 or TRBD2 (5 bases each). The sequence derives from an adult with an advanced solid tumor such as melanoma, head and neck, liver or kidney cancer. The DNA for the CDR3 is TGTGCCAGCAGCCAAGATAAGGCAGGGCGGGTGGATGAGCAGTTCTTC. It translates to CASSQDKAGRVDEQFF.